One and the same sample provided the 22 T cell receptor beta chains below, sequenced in a study of T cell clonality in common variable immunodeficiency. Here immunoSEQ multiplex PCR was the method, and the copy in TCRdb shows in-frame clones only, minus some. Sampling found tens of thousands of clones, none seen once. Material for sequencing was peripheral blood mononuclear cells. These receptor sequences come from a person aged 18 to 70 in good health.

This clone was seen many times. The read gets to within 3 residues of the CDR3 end, and the germline J gene fills in the rest. The V gene is TRBV28, the J gene TRBJ2-1; the match to TRBD2 covers 14 bases. Germline V gene data show CDR1 as MDHEN and CDR2 as SYDVKM. Trimming removed 4 bases from V and 8 bases from J; junction bases left unmatched: 10. CDR3 size: 17 residues. This CDR3 is CASSSRLTTSGRDEQFF. CDR3 bases read: TGTGCCAGCAGTTCCCGACTAACGACTAGCGGGAGGGATGAG. The entire variable domain, with the rest obtained from reference TRBV28 and TRBJ2-1, is as follows: DVKVTQSSRYLVKRTGEKVFLECVQDMDHENMFWYRQDPGLGLRLIYFSYDVKMKEKGDIPEGYSVSREKKERFSLILESASTNQTSMYLCASSSRLTTSGRDEQFFGPGTRLTVL.

At least ten counts were recorded for this clone. The read halts 3 residues ahead of the CDR3 end, with the missing end drawn from the germline J gene. The chain uses TRBV4-2 and TRBJ2-1; 12 bases match TRBD2. Trimming removed 2 bases from V and 2 bases from J; junction bases left unmatched: 4. The CDR3 is 17 residues long. The germline V gene encodes CDR1 LGHNA and CDR2 YNFKEQ. The sequenced CDR3 bases are TGTGCCAGCAGCCAAACGACTAGCGGGGGTCCCTACAATGAG. Its protein is CASSQTTSGGPYNE. The full-length CDR3 reads as CASSQTTSGGPYNEQFF.

This clone was counted many times. The sequence runs out 3 residues before the end of the CDR3; the remainder is reconstructed from the germline J gene. The chain has TRBV19 and TRBJ1-1; D is unclear. The ends were cut back, 6 bases at V and 1 base at J, with 9 bases in the middle. Germline loops: CDR1 LNHDA, CDR2 SQIVND (reference sequence). CDR3 size: 13 residues. The CDR3 is CASRGRENTEAFF. CDR3 DNA, as far as it was read: TGTGCCAGTAGGGGCCGAGAGAACACTGAA. Using reference TRBV19 and TRBJ1-1 for the parts outside the CDR3, the full variable domain is DGGITQSPKYLFRKEGQNVTLSCEQNLNHDAMYWYRQDPGQGLRLIYYSQIVNDFQKGDIAEGYSVSREKKESFPLTVTSAQKNPTAFYLCASRGRENTEAFFGQGTRLTVV.

This clone was seen repeatedly, ten times or more. The read ends 3 residues early relative to the CDR3; the germline J gene fills the gap. The chain couples TRBV10-1 to TRBJ2-7, with 8 bases matching TRBD1. V shed 7 bases and J 5 bases; nucleotides not matched to a gene: 7. The germline V gene has CDR1 WNHNN and CDR2 SYGVQD (reference sequence). This CDR3 has 13 residues. Incomplete CDR3 DNA: TGCGCCAGCACCCCGGACAGGGCACACGAG. Translation gives CASTPDRAHE. The full CDR3 reads CASTPDRAHEQYF.

A word on this clone: The CDR3 end is not reached by the read, which stops 3 residues before it; the germline J gene fills it in. V gene TRBV7-6 combines with J gene TRBJ2-2, with 13 bases aligning to TRBD2. The CDR3 contains 18 residues. The V gene's germline CDR1 is SGHVS and CDR2 FNYEAQ. J was trimmed by 6 bases and V by 3 bases; bases with no gene match: 10. CDR3 bases read: TGTGCCAGCAGCTTGCGGACTAGCGGGAGTGTCTTTCCCGGGGAG. It encodes CASSLRTSGSVFPGE. The whole CDR3 reads CASSLRTSGSVFPGELFF.

This clone was observed at least ten times. The CDR3 end falls 3 residues outside the read, so it is completed with the germline J gene. The rearrangement joins TRBV19 to TRBJ2-1; no firm D call. V was cut by 3 bases and J by 2 bases, with 14 bases left in between. Germline V gene sequence: CDR1 LNHDA, CDR2 SQIVND (reference sequence). The CDR3 spans 16 residues. The part of the CDR3 DNA that was read is TGTGCCAGTAGTATTGTTGTGGGCCTCGCCTACAATGAG. This codes for CASSIVVGLAYNE. The full CDR3 protein is CASSIVVGLAYNEQFF.

This clone was counted ten times or more. Sequencing ends 3 residues short of the CDR3 end; the germline J gene provides the rest. The chain couples TRBV12-3 or TRBV12-4 to TRBJ2-1, with TRBD2 matching over 11 bases. This CDR3 spans 16 amino acids. J lost 7 bases, V lost 7 bases, and 12 bases had no gene match. The CDR3: CASTLKLAGVRNEQFF. The sequenced CDR3 bases are TGTGCCAGCACTCTGAAACTAGCGGGAGTTCGAAATGAG.

Ten or more counts support this clone. The read ends 3 residues shy of where the CDR3 ends; the end is completed using the germline J gene. V usage is TRBV5-1 and J usage is TRBJ1-1; unclear D gene. Germline values: CDR1 SGHRS, CDR2 YFSETQ. The V end lost 5 bases, the J end lost 1 base, and 6 bases lay between the germline ends. The CDR3 has 12 residues. The sequenced part of the CDR3 DNA is TGCGCCAGCAGAAAGGGGAACACTGAA. Encoded protein: CASRKGNTE. The whole CDR3 sequence reads CASRKGNTEAFF.

A few counts support this clone. The read is 3 residues too short to cover the CDR3 end, so that end is filled in from the germline J gene. The V call is TRBV7-2, the J call TRBJ1-1, with D unclear. The germline gives CDR1 SGHTA, CDR2 FQGNSA. The CDR3 is made up of 15 amino acids. The part of the CDR3 DNA that was read is TGTGCCAGCAGCTTAGGGAACCCGGGTGTGGAGACC. Its protein product is CASSLGNPGVET. The whole CDR3 sequence is CASSLGNPGVETAFF.

This clone was seen repeatedly, ten times or more. The CDR3 end falls 3 residues outside the read, so it is completed with the germline J gene. The chain uses TRBV20-1 and TRBJ1-2, with D possibly matching TRBD1 (6 bases). V lost 6 bases and J lost 4, with 18 bases in between. Germline loops: CDR1 DFQATT, CDR2 SNEGSKA (reference sequence). There are 14 residues in the CDR3. The CDR3 spells CSAGSLQGPYGYTF. The covered CDR3 bases are TGCAGTGCGGGATCTCTACAGGGTCCCTATGGC.

This clone came up a few times. The read ends 3 residues before the CDR3 terminus; that terminus is restored from the germline J gene. The V call is TRBV18, the J call TRBJ1-2; perhaps TRBD1 as D (6 bases). The CDR3 has 17 amino acids. Germline CDR1 and CDR2: KGHSH and LQKENI. This CDR3 reads CASSPTQRRTVYNDYTF. The DNA read from the CDR3 is TGTGCCAGCTCACCGACACAGCGAAGGACAGTTTACAATGAC.

There are many counts of this clone. The CDR3 goes on 3 residues after the read ends, and that part is filled in from the germline J gene. The chain joins TRBV7-9 to TRBJ2-3, with D possibly being TRBD1 (6 bases). CDR1 and CDR2 (germline): SEHNR, FQNEAQ (reference sequence). The CDR3 covers 14 residues. The germline V and J ends were trimmed by 5 bases and 3 bases, with 12 bases remaining between them. The CDR3 DNA, read in part, is TGTGCCAGCAGCGTTAATACAGGGACAGATACG. Residues: CASSVNTGTDT. The entire CDR3 is CASSVNTGTDTQYF.

In the case of this clone: The read ends 3 residues before the CDR3 terminus; that terminus is restored from the germline J gene. The genes are TRBV6-1 and TRBJ1-2; D gene unclear. The CDR3 length is 12 residues. Per germline, CDR1 MNHNS and CDR2 SASEGT. The CDR3 region is CASGGSRHDYTF. CDR3 DNA (partial): TGTGCCAGCGGTGGGAGTAGACATGAC.

This clone came up many times. The read stops 3 residues short of the end of the CDR3; the missing end is completed from the germline J gene. The chain couples TRBV20-1 to TRBJ1-6, with D possibly matching TRBD1 (5 bases). CDR3 length equals 13 residues. Per the germline V gene, CDR1 is DFQATT and CDR2 is SNEGSKA (reference sequence). V was pared by 3 bases and J by 9 bases, with 12 bases between. CDR3 sequence reads: CSARGQEGSPLHF. The CDR3 bases that were read are TGCAGTGCTAGGGGGCAGGAGGGTTCACCC.

This clone occurred a few times. The CDR3 loop is CASSPRDRAEQFF. The covered CDR3 bases are TGTGCCAGCAGCCCCCGGGACAGGGCTGAG. This chain uses TRBV11-3 with TRBJ2-1, with TRBD1 matching 9 bases. Read data end 3 residues before the CDR3 end; the end is taken from the germline J gene. The CDR3 extends over 13 amino acids. Germline V gene sequence: CDR1 SGHNT, CDR2 YENEEA. V lost 5 bases, J lost 9 bases, and 5 bases stayed unmatched.

This clone was seen more than once but under ten times. The read ends 3 residues early relative to the CDR3; the germline J gene fills the gap. The chain couples TRBV18 to TRBJ2-5; unclear D gene. V lost 0 bases to trimming and J lost 5 bases, with 13 bases between them. The CDR3 runs to 15 residues. In germline, CDR1 is KGHSH, CDR2 LQKENI. The CDR3 region is CASSPPAVAYETQYF. The sequenced part of the CDR3 DNA is TGTGCCAGCTCACCACCAGCCGTAGCTTACGAGACC.

The table lists this clone with many counts. The read ends 3 residues early relative to the CDR3; the germline J gene fills the gap. The chain combines TRBV7-9 with TRBJ2-1, with 8 bases identical to TRBD1. This CDR3 has 14 amino acids. J was trimmed by 5 bases and V by 1 base; bases with no gene match: 1. CDR1 is SEHNR, CDR2 FQNEAQ, per germline (reference sequence). The CDR3 DNA, read in part, is TGTGCCAGCAGCTTAGGACAGGGGAACAATGAG. Translated: CASSLGQGNNE. The full CDR3 sequence reads CASSLGQGNNEQFF.

Ten or more counts support this clone. The read stops 3 residues short of the end of the CDR3; the missing end is completed from the germline J gene. The rearrangement joins TRBV28 to TRBJ2-7, with 8 bases matching TRBD2. The CDR3 runs to 14 residues. CDR1 and CDR2 from the germline V gene are MDHEN and SYDVKM. J lost 4 bases, V lost 5 bases, and 7 bases had no gene match. The CDR3 spells CASSLGGASYEQYF. The sequenced part of the CDR3 DNA is TGTGCCAGCAGTCTCGGGGGGGCATCATACGAG.

On this clone: The sample has other DNA sequences that encode this CDR3 too. The chain's CDR3 is CASSPMGQENTEAFF. Partial CDR3 DNA: TGTGCCAGCTCGCCGATGGGACAGGAGAACACTGAA. The chain uses TRBV18 and TRBJ1-1, with TRBD1 matching over 8 bases. From the germline J gene comes the end of the CDR3, since the read stops 3 residues before it. Trimming at V came to 6 bases and at J to 1 base, leaving 7 bases not matched to a gene. In germline, CDR1 is KGHSH, CDR2 LQKENI. CDR3 length: 15 residues.

This clone was seen many times. The CDR3 end lies 3 residues beyond the end of the read and is filled in from the germline J gene. V gene TRBV2 combines with J gene TRBJ1-1; 9 bases agree with TRBD1. V was clipped by 7 bases and J by 2 bases; unmatched bases: 8. The CDR3 covers 15 residues. Germline V gives CDR1 SNHLY, CDR2 FYNNEI. The CDR3 bases that were read are TGTGCCAGCAAGGGTCCGGGACAGGGAAACACTGAA. The encoded protein is CASKGPGQGNTE. The full CDR3 reads CASKGPGQGNTEAFF.

This clone was counted ten times or more. The CDR3 end falls 3 residues outside the read, so it is completed with the germline J gene. The chain uses TRBV19 and TRBJ2-2; 7 nucleotides agree with TRBD2. The CDR3 has 14 residues. From germline, CDR1 is LNHDA and CDR2 SQIVND (reference sequence). After removal of 3 bases from V and 6 bases from J, the junction contained 4 bases not matched to a gene. The CDR3 sequence is CASSMGGRPGELFF. The part of the CDR3 DNA that was read is TGTGCCAGTAGTATGGGCGGGAGACCCGGGGAG.

This clone was observed many times. The read halts 3 residues ahead of the CDR3 end, with the missing end drawn from the germline J gene. This sequence joins TRBV18 and TRBJ2-3, with 9 bases aligning to TRBD1. The V and J ends lost 5 bases and 5 bases, in that order; junction bases with no gene match: 11. This CDR3 has 16 residues. Germline V CDR1 and CDR2: KGHSH, LQKENI. The CDR3 bases that were read are TGTGCCAGCTCAGGACCGGGACAGGGCTGGCTAGATACG. Its translation is CASSGPGQGWLDT. The full CDR3 reads CASSGPGQGWLDTQYF.